This TCR beta chain came from a study of blood T cell repertoires in COVID-19 (dated by TCRdb to 2020 to 2022). Study-wide context: Samples covering the acute and convalescent phases of COVID-19 were provided by collaborators in the United States, Italy and Spain. The prospective study material was composed of cDNA or gDNA derived from T cells, B-cell-depleted T cells, or PBMCs. The dataset comprised deeply sampled blood TCRbeta repertoires from subjects exposed to, actively infected with, or recovered from COVID-19. The repertoires were made available in a free public database intended to serve as a resource for research on the immune response to SARS-CoV-2. The samples were drawn from two sources: the first 160 participants of the ongoing ImmuneRACE study, and 950 to 1,500 subjects contributed by 6 global collaborators. A de-identified subject ID, COVID-19 status, age in years and sex were almost always included in the sample metadata. Where available, HLA class I and class II types were taken from metadata supplied by the sample provider and were not determined by assay-based typing. Findings and caveats that apply to the study as a whole: The quantity of clinical and demographic metadata differed by source and by participant and was supplied without curation.

In the prospective study, participants were roughly 18 to 95 years old, resided in fewer than 25 geographic areas of the United States, and were enrolled through a virtual design. In the prospective study, cohorts were assigned on the basis of participant-reported clinical history obtained from a screening survey and a study questionnaire. For ImmuneRACE Cohort 3, a participant was defined as recovered based on two consecutive negative NP/OP PCR tests, clearance by a healthcare professional, or resolution of symptoms. In the prospective study, whole blood, serum and a nasopharyngeal or oropharyngeal swab were collected from each participant by mobile phlebotomists. Over a 2-month period, participants in the prospective study had the option of providing additional blood draws and questionnaires. Before DNA extraction, prospective study blood samples were shipped either frozen or at room temperature.

About this clone itself: The antigen it recognizes is unknown. No base quality information exists; no much larger clone differs at one position.

TCRbeta CDR3 regions were amplified from genomic DNA using the immunoSEQ Assay, a bias-controlled multiplex PCR. Concerning the study's data processing: The number of nucleated cells in each sample was estimated from the amplification of reference gene primers within the assay. Sequence reads were collapsed and filtered to measure the absolute abundance of every unique TCRbeta CDR3 rearrangement. For each sample, productive Simpson clonality was calculated by taking the square root of Simpson's diversity index across productive rearrangements. This is the immuneACCESS table as TCRdb keeps it, with only in-frame sequences that have V and J called. A part of the clones is gone; compared with another copy, unresolved V genes explain less than half, and the rest is unexplained. Clonal size and the V and J genes are those of that table, whereas D and trimming came from the DNA. The sample table records under 150,000 clones; 75% to 90% of these occur just once. Roughly 2.3% of the sample goes to the ten largest clones.

The CDR3 has 16 amino acids, counting the end cysteine and phenylalanine. Just the 48-base CDR3 DNA is kept, in frame starting at base 1. The V end loses 1 base and the J end loses 0 bases, and a stretch of 13 bases separates them. CDR1 is given as SGHRS and CDR2 as YFSETQ, both from the germline V gene. The chain is assembled from TRBV5-1 and TRBJ1-1; tentative D gene TRBD1, with 6 bases matching. The sample consisted of PBMCs or T cells enriched from blood (not recorded which). This sequence originates from a woman aged 45-65 years who had recovered from COVID-19. The CDR3 corresponds to CASSLYQGLMNTEAFF. The DNA sequence is as follows: TGCGCCAGCAGCTTGTATCAGGGGCTCATGAACACTGAAGCTTTCTTT.